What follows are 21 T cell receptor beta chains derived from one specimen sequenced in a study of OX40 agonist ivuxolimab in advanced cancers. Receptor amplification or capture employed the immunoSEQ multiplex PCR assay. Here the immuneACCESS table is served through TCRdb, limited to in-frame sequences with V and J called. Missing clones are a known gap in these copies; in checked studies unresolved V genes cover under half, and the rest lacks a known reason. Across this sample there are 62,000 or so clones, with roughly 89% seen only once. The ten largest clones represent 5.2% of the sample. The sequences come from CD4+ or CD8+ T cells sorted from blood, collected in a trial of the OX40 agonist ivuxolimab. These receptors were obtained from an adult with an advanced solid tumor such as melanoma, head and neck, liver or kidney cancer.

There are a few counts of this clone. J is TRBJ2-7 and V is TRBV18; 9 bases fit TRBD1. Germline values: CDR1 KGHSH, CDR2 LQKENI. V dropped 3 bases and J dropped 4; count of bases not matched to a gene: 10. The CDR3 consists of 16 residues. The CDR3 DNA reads TGTGCCAGCTCACCTGAGACCGGGACAGGGTCGTACGAGCAGTACTTC. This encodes CASSPETGTGSYEQYF.

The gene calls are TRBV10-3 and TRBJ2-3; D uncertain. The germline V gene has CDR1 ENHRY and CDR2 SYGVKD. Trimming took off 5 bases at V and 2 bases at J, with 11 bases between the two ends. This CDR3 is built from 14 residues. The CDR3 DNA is TGTGCCATCAGTTCGACGACCCCCACAGATACGCAGTATTTT. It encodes CAISSTTPTDTQYF.

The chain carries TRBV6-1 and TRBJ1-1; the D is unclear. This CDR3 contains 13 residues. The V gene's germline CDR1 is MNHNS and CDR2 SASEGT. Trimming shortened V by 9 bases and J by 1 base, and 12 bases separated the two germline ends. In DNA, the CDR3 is TGTGCCAGTGAGTTAACCGGGAACACTGAAGCTTTCTTT. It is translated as CASELTGNTEAFF.

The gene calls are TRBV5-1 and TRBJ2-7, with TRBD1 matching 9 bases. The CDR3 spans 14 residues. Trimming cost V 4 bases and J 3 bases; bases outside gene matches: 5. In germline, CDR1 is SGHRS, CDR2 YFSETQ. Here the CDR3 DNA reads TGCGCCAGCAGCCAGGGACAGGGAGGCTACGAGCAGTACTTC. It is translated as CASSQGQGGYEQYF.

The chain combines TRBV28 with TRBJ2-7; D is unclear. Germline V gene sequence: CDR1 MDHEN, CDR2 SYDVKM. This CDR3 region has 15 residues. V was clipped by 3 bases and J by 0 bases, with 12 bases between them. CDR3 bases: TGTGCCAGCAGTTTTTTGCGGATCAGCTCCTACGAGCAGTACTTC. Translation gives CASSFLRISSYEQYF.

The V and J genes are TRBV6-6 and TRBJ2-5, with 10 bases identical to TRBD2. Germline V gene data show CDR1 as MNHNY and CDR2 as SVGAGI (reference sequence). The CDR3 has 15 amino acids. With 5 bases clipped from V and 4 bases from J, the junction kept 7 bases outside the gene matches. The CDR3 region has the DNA TGTGCCAGCAGTCTGACGGGACTAGCGCCAGAGACCCAGTACTTC. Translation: CASSLTGLAPETQYF.

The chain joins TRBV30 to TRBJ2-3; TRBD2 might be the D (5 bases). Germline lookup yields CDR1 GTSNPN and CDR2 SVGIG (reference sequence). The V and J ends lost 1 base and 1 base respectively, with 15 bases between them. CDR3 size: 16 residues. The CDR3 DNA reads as TGTGCCTGGAGTGGCCTTATGAGCGGACGCACAGATACGCAGTATTTT. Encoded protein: CAWSGLMSGRTDTQYF.

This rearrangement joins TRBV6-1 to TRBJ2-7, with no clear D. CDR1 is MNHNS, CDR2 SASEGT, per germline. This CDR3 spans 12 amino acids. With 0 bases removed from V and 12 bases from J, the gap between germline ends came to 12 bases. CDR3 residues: CASSEAADGLYF. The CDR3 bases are TGTGCCAGCAGTGAAGCGGCCGACGGTTTGTACTTC.

The CDR3: CASTRKSTDTQYF. In DNA form, the CDR3 reads TGTGCCAGCACCCGTAAGTCCACAGATACGCAGTATTTT. The J gene is TRBJ2-3, the V gene TRBV28; D ambiguous. Germline CDR1 MDHEN, CDR2 SYDVKM. The CDR3 runs to 13 residues. Trimming left V 7 bases short and J 2 bases short, with 10 bases between.

DNA of the CDR3: TGTGCCTGGGATCAGGGAAGCAATCAGCCCCAGCATTTT. Translating it yields CAWDQGSNQPQHF. V usage is TRBV30 and J usage is TRBJ1-5; tentatively, D is TRBD1 (5 bases). The V gene's germline CDR1 is GTSNPN and CDR2 SVGIG (reference sequence). This CDR3 is 13 amino acids long. V lost 5 bases, J lost 1 base, and 9 bases lay in between. The variable domain in full, with the rest retrieved from reference TRBV30 and TRBJ1-5, is SQTIHQWPATLVQPVGSPLSLECTVEGTSNPNLYWYRQAAGRGLQLLFYSVGIGQISSEVPQNLSASRPQDRQFILSSKKLLLSDSGFYLCAWDQGSNQPQHFGDGTRLSIL.

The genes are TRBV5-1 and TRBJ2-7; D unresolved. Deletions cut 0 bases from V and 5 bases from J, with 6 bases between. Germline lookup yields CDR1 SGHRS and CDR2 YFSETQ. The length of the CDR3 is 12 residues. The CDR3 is CASSLVANEQYF. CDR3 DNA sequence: TGCGCCAGCAGCTTGGTGGCAAACGAGCAGTACTTC.

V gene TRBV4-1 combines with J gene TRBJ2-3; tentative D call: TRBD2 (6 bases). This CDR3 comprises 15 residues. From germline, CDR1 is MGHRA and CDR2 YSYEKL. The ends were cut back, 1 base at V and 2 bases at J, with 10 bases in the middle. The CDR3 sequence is CASSQGTITTDTQYF. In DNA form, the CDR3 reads TGCGCCAGCAGCCAAGGGACTATCACCACAGATACGCAGTATTTT.

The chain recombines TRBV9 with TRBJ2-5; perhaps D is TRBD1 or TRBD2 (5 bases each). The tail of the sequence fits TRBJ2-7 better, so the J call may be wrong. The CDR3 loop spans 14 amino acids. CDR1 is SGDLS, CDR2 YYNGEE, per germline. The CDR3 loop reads CASSAPGPPYEQYF. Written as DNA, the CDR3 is TGTGCCAGCAGCGCTCCGGGACCGCCGTACGAGCAGTACTTC.

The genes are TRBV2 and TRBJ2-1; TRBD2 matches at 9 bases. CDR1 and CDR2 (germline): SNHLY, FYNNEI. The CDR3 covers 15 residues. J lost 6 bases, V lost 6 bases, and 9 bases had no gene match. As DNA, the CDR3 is TGTGCCAGCAGGGGCGGACTAGCGCAGGGCAATGAGCAGTTCTTC. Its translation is CASRGGLAQGNEQFF. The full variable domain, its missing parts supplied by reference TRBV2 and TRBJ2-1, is EPEVTQTPSHQVTQMGQEVILRCVPISNHLYFYWYRQILGQKVEFLVSFYNNEISEKSEIFDDQFSVERPDGSNFTLKIRSTKLEDSAMYFCASRGGLAQGNEQFFGPGTRLTVL.

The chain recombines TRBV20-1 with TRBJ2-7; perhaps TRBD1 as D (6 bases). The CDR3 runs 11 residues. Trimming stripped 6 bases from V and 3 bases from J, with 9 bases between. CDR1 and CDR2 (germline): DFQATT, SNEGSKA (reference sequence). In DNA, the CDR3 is TGCAGTGCCAAGGACAGCTACGAGCAGTACTTC. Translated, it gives CSAKDSYEQYF.

This chain's CDR3 is CASSPDPRWDKNIQYF. CDR3 bases: TGCGCCAGCAGCCCGGACCCGCGGTGGGACAAAAACATTCAGTACTTC. The chain is built from TRBV5-1 and TRBJ2-4; no firm D call. CDR1 is SGHRS, CDR2 YFSETQ, per germline. The CDR3 sequence is 16 residues long. V dropped 4 bases and J dropped 3 bases, with 17 bases sitting between them.

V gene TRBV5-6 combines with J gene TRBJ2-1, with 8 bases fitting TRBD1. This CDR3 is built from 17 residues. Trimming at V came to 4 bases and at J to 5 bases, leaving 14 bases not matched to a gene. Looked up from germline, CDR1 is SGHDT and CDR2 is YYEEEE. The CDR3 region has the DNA TGTGCCAGCAGCCTGGGGGGTGACAGGGGCCACCACAATGAGCAGTTCTTC. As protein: CASSLGGDRGHHNEQFF.

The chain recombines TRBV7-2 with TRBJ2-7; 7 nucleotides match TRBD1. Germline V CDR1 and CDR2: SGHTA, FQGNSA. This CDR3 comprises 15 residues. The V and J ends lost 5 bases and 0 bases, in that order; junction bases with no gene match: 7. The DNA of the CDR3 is TGTGCCAGCAGCCTCCGACAGGGCCCCTCCTACGAGCAGTACTTC. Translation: CASSLRQGPSYEQYF.

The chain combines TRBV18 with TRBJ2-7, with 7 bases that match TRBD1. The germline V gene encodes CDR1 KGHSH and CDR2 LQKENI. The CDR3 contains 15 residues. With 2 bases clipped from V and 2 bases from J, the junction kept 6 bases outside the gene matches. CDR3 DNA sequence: TGTGCCAGCTCACCAGGCGCAGGGGGAACCTACGAGCAGTACTTC. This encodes CASSPGAGGTYEQYF.

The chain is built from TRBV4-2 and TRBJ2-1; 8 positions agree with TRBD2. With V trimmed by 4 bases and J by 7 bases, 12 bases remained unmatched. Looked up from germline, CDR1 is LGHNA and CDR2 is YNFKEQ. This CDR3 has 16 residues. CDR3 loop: CASSPKRERGWNEQFF. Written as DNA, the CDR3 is TGTGCCAGCAGCCCAAAGCGGGAGCGGGGTTGGAATGAGCAGTTCTTC.

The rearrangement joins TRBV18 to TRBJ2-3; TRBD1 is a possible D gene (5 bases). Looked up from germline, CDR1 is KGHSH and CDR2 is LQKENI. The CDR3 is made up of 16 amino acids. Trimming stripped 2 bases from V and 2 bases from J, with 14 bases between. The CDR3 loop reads CASSPWSTGYTDTQYF. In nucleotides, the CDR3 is TGTGCCAGCTCACCATGGAGCACAGGTTACACAGATACGCAGTATTTT.